This T cell receptor (beta chain) was captured by sequencing in a study of memory CD4+ T cells and cytomegalovirus serostatus. About the study: Of the healthy Belgian adults, 9 were CMV seropositive and 20 to 30 seronegative. Study-wide results and caveats: CMV serostatus prediction reached median AUC 0.95, or 0.91 with US-trained model. Each of approximately 69 CMV-associated TCRbeta sequences occurred in one to five individuals.

In the original analysis: After removing out-of-frame reads, around 2 million distinct TCRbeta sequences remained. The method was immunoSEQ multiplex PCR; TCRdb's version includes in-frame clones alone and lacks a portion of them. Clone size and the V and J calls come from that table; the DNA yielded D and trimming. The sample holds under 55,000 clones, around 83% seen once. Single viable CD3+CD4+CD8-CD45RO+ cells were sorted as the memory CD4+ T cells. Turning to this clone: Its antigen is undetermined.

Specimen: memory CD4+ T cells from blood. The sequence was collected from an adult in good health and CMV-seropositive.

The CDR3 loop is CASSFPQGAYEQYF. The CDR3 DNA reads TGTGCCAGCAGCTTTCCCCAGGGGGCCTACGAGCAGTACTTC. The chain joins TRBV11-2 to TRBJ2-7, with 7 bases identical to TRBD1. The CDR3 extends over 14 amino acids. V lost 3 bases, J lost 2 bases, and 4 bases stayed unmatched. Germline V gene data show CDR1 as SGHAT and CDR2 as FQNNGV.